Listed below are T cell receptor beta chains from one sample, sequenced in a study of T cells in Graves' hyperthyroidism and ophthalmopathy. Using its own MiXCR run on the multiplex PCR reads, TCRdb lists one record per CDR3 protein. The sample has a few hundred thousand distinct CDR3 sequences, roughly 15% seen once; the top ten hold about 3.5%. The sequencing input was blood. Receptors originate from a woman between 40 and 50 years old with Graves' ophthalmopathy. CDR3s include the opening cysteine and the closing phenylalanine or tryptophan. The D gene is left open where the match is weak. For some rows the clone size is stated as once, few or many, or as a class when expanded; others skip it.

TRBV4-1	TRBJ2-6	.	.	CASSQGGALVGANVLTF	TGCGCCAGCAGCCAGGGAGGCGCTCTGGTGGGGGCCAACGTCCTGACTTTC
TRBV6-1	TRBJ1-4	TRBD1	.	CAGQRQGSNEKLFF	TGTGCCGGCCAAAGACAGGGGTCTAATGAAAAACTGTTTTTT
TRBV6-5	TRBJ1-1	TRBD1	few	CASSLQGGFIEAFF	TGTGCCAGCAGTTTACAGGGGGGATTCATTGAAGCTTTCTTT
TRBV6-1	TRBJ2-1	TRBD2	few	CASRRLAGDYNEQFF	TGTGCCAGCAGACGACTAGCGGGAGACTACAATGAGCAGTTCTTC
TRBV5-1	TRBJ2-5	TRBD1	few	CASSSRDREGAQYF	TGCGCCAGCAGCTCCCGGGACAGGGAGGGGGCCCAGTACTTC
TRBV5-1	TRBJ2-6	.	many	CASSPSSSSGANVLTF	TGCGCCAGCAGTCCTTCTTCGAGCTCTGGGGCCAACGTCCTGACTTTC
TRBV7-2	TRBJ1-6	.	many	CASSLWGSDSPLHF	TGTGCCAGCAGCTTATGGGGTAGTGATTCACCCCTCCACTTT
TRBV6-1	TRBJ2-4	TRBD1	.	CASSEAGTGRHIQYF	TGTGCCAGCAGTGAAGCGGGGACAGGGAGGCACATTCAGTACTTC
TRBV16	TRBJ1-1	.	few	CASSHGQQLNTEAFF	TGTGCCAGCAGCCATGGACAGCAGCTGAACACTGAAGCTTTCTTT
TRBV2	TRBJ1-2	.	many	CASSGRTPNYGYTF	TGTGCCAGCAGCGGAAGGACACCGAACTATGGCTACACCTTC
TRBV11-1	TRBJ1-6	TRBD1	.	CASSKQGTSYNSPLHF	TGTGCCAGCAGTAAACAGGGGACCTCCTATAATTCACCCCTCCACTTT
TRBV6-2/TRBV6-3	TRBJ2-1	TRBD2	few	CASSYLPSGKSNEQFF	TGTGCCAGCAGTTACTTGCCTAGCGGCAAAAGCAATGAGCAGTTCTTC
TRBV28	TRBJ2-5	.	many	CASSLTSMETQYF	TGTGCCAGCAGTCTGACTAGTATGGAGACCCAGTACTTC
TRBV30	TRBJ1-6	.	many	CAWSQEARSPLHF	TGTGCCTGGAGCCAGGAGGCGAGATCACCCCTCCACTTT
TRBV20-1	TRBJ1-1	.	.	CSAGGGGGGTEAFF	TGCAGTGCAGGGGGTGGGGGAGGAGGCACTGAAGCTTTCTTT
TRBV6-1	TRBJ2-1	TRBD1	.	CASSSGQTYEQFF	TGTGCCAGCAGCTCGGGACAGACCTACGAGCAGTTCTTC
TRBV20-1	TRBJ2-3	.	many	CSASKGGGSDTQYF	TGCAGTGCTAGTAAGGGGGGGGGCAGCGATACGCAGTATTTT
TRBV20-1	TRBJ2-1	.	.	CSARDHRDLIYNEQFF	TGCAGTGCTAGAGATCACCGGGACCTCATCTACAATGAGCAGTTCTTC
TRBV7-8	TRBJ2-1	TRBD1	many	CASSSSGQGAANEQFF	TGTGCCAGCAGCTCCTCCGGACAGGGGGCTGCGAATGAGCAGTTCTTC
TRBV6-1	TRBJ2-7	TRBD2	many	CASSDATSGNEQYF	TGTGCCAGCAGTGACGCGACTAGCGGGAACGAGCAGTACTTC
TRBV6-1	TRBJ1-5	.	.	CASSELRGQPQHF	TGTGCCAGCAGTGAGTTGCGGGGACAGCCCCAGCATTTT
TRBV3-1	TRBJ1-6	TRBD1	many	CASSQAGQLNSPLHF	TGTGCCAGCAGCCAAGCGGGACAGCTCAATTCACCCCTCCACTTT
TRBV6-1	TRBJ2-7	.	.	CASSRKGREVGYEQHF	TGTGCCAGCAGCAGGAAAGGAAGGGAGGTGGGCTACGAGCAGCACTTC
TRBV20-1	TRBJ2-3	TRBD2	few	CSANGPGLAGGPTDTQYF	TGCAGTGCTAATGGCCCTGGGCTAGCGGGAGGGCCGACAGATACGCAGTATTTT
TRBV3-1	TRBJ1-3	TRBD1	many	CASRPGTAGNTIYF	TGTGCCAGCAGGCCCGGGACAGCCGGAAACACCATATATTTT
TRBV19	TRBJ2-1	.	few	CASRQSTLGQGDYNEQFF	TGTGCCAGTAGGCAATCGACGCTGGGGCAGGGCGATTACAATGAGCAGTTCTTC
TRBV11-2	TRBJ2-4	.	.	CASSLTGGVAKNIQYF	TGTGCCAGCAGCCTGACTGGCGGGGTAGCCAAAAACATTCAGTACTTC
TRBV5-1	TRBJ2-7	TRBD2	few	CASSSISGVISYEQYF	TGCGCCAGCAGCTCGATCAGCGGGGTGATCTCCTACGAGCAGTACTTC
TRBV3-1	TRBJ2-5	.	many	CASSKDGRGEKTQYF	TGTGCCAGCAGCAAAGATGGCCGTGGGGAAAAGACCCAGTACTTC
TRBV6-1	TRBJ1-1	.	many	CASSERVMATEAFF	TGTGCCAGCAGTGAAAGAGTTATGGCTACTGAAGCTTTCTTT
TRBV20-1	TRBJ1-3	TRBD1	.	CSAKDRATPRISGNTIYF	TGCAGTGCTAAGGACAGGGCAACCCCACGAATCTCTGGAAACACCATATATTTT
TRBV3-1	TRBJ1-5	.	many	CASSQAQGDQPQHF	TGTGCCAGCAGCCAAGCCCAGGGTGATCAGCCCCAGCATTTT
TRBV20-1	TRBJ1-5	.	many	CSATQAQGNQPQHF	TGCAGTGCTACCCAGGCACAGGGTAATCAGCCCCAGCATTTT
TRBV3-1	TRBJ2-7	.	many	CASSQGGGFEEQYF	TGTGCCAGCAGCCAAGGAGGGGGGTTTGAGGAGCAGTACTTC
TRBV20-1	TRBJ2-1	TRBD2	few	CSARGVAGGNEQFF	TGCAGTGCTAGAGGGGTAGCGGGAGGCAATGAGCAGTTCTTC
TRBV5-5	TRBJ1-2	.	many	CASSFGDGYGYTF	TGTGCCAGCAGCTTCGGGGACGGCTATGGCTACACCTTC
TRBV20-1	TRBJ2-7	.	many	CSARSGTYSYEQYF	TGCAGTGCTCGCAGCGGGACATACTCCTACGAGCAGTACTTC
TRBV12-3/TRBV12-4	TRBJ1-4	TRBD1	few	CASSSRQGNENLFF	TGTGCCAGCAGTTCCCGACAGGGTAATGAAAACCTGTTTTTT
TRBV5-1	TRBJ2-7	.	.	CASSLGEGFYEQYF	TGCGCCAGCAGCTTGGGTGAGGGTTTCTACGAGCAGTACTTC
TRBV6-2/TRBV6-3	TRBJ2-4	TRBD1	few	CASSRTGEAKNIQYF	TGTGCCAGCAGTAGGACAGGGGAGGCCAAAAACATTCAGTACTTC